The next 17 T cell receptor beta chains were all read from a single sample in a study of shared clonotypes between healthy human individuals. The protocol was immunoSEQ multiplex PCR, while the TCRdb copy is restricted to in-frame clones and leaves out a portion. The table records 850,000 to 1,200,000 clones, around four fifths of them present only once. Sequencing was performed on memory CD4+ T cells sorted from blood. Subset given: CD45RA-negative fraction. The receptors shown here come from a man aged 18-30 years in good health.

The sample holds a few counts of this clone. Within the sample, other DNA sequences also encode this same CDR3. This rearrangement joins TRBV5-4 to TRBJ2-3, with a weak D call TRBD1 (6 bases). The CDR3 has 14 amino acids. Germline lookup yields CDR1 SGHNT and CDR2 YYREEE (reference sequence). V was pared by 1 base and J by 1 base, with 7 bases between. CDR3 nucleotide sequence: TGTGCCAGCAGCTTGTCAGGGGGCACAGATACGCAGTATTTT. It is translated as CASSLSGGTDTQYF. The full variable domain, its missing parts supplied by reference TRBV5-4 and TRBJ2-3, is ETGVTQSPTHLIKTRGQQVTLRCSSQSGHNTVSWYQQALGQGPQFIFQYYREEENGRGNFPPRFSGLQFPNYSSELNVNALELDDSALYLCASSLSGGTDTQYFGPGTRLTVL.

In this sample, this clone turned up a few times. This sequence joins TRBV11-2 and TRBJ2-7, with unresolved D. This CDR3 has 18 amino acids. Germline V gene sequence: CDR1 SGHAT, CDR2 FQNNGV. The germline V and J ends were trimmed by 0 bases and 0 bases, with 18 bases remaining between them. The CDR3 DNA reads as TGTGCCAGCAGCTTAGATCGTAGTTGGTGGGATAGCTCCTACGAGCAGTACTTC. Translated: CASSLDRSWWDSSYEQYF.

This sequence joins TRBV5-4 and TRBJ2-7; maybe TRBD1 (5 bases). Germline V gives CDR1 SGHNT, CDR2 YYREEE (reference sequence). V dropped 1 base and J dropped 6 bases, with 14 bases sitting between them. The CDR3 has 14 residues. The CDR3 region has the DNA TGTGCCAGCAGCTTGTTTCTCAGGGAAGGCGAGCAGTACTTC. This sequence encodes CASSLFLREGEQYF.

The rearrangement joins TRBV2 to TRBJ1-5, with TRBD1 as a possible D gene (6 bases). CDR3 length: 15 amino acids. V was pared by 5 bases and J by 1 base, with 12 bases between. Germline V CDR1 and CDR2: SNHLY, FYNNEI. CDR3 in amino acids: CASSRGGTSNQPQHF. CDR3 nucleotides: TGTGCCAGCAGTAGGGGGGGGACAAGCAATCAGCCCCAGCATTTT.

The chain employs TRBV28 and TRBJ2-7; the D gene is possibly TRBD2 (7 bases). CDR3 length equals 14 residues. V was trimmed by 3 bases and J by 3 bases, leaving 12 bases between them. CDR1 is MDHEN and CDR2 is SYDVKM in the germline V gene. The CDR3 DNA is TGTGCCAGCAGTTTGGTCGGGGGGCTCTACGAGCAGTACTTC. Its protein product is CASSLVGGLYEQYF.

About this clone itself: This same CDR3 is encoded by further DNA sequences in the sample. V gene TRBV10-2 combines with J gene TRBJ2-3; D perhaps matches TRBD1 (5 bases). V was shortened by 4 bases and J by 2 bases, with 13 bases between the two germline ends. The CDR3 is made up of 15 amino acids. Looked up from germline, CDR1 is WSHSY and CDR2 is SAAADI. The CDR3 region has the DNA TGCGCCAGCAGTGGTACGGCACAGGCCACAGATACGCAGTATTTT. This translates into CASSGTAQATDTQYF.

The chain is built from TRBV27 and TRBJ1-5, with 9 bases that match TRBD1. J lost 6 bases, V lost 5 bases, and 14 bases had no gene match. CDR1 is MNHEY and CDR2 is SMNVEV in the germline V gene (reference sequence). This CDR3 is 17 amino acids long. The CDR3 coding sequence is TGTGCCAGCAGTACCTCCTGGACAGGGGTATTAGGTCAGCCCCAGCATTTT. Translation: CASSTSWTGVLGQPQHF.

In nucleotides, the CDR3 is TGTGCCACCAGCAGCCAGATCAGGGGTGGGAGTCGCAACACTGAAGCTTTCTTT. Its translation: CATSSQIRGGSRNTEAFF. This chain joins TRBV15 and TRBJ1-1; D is possibly TRBD1 (6 bases). This CDR3 comprises 18 residues. Germline V gives CDR1 LNHNV, CDR2 YYDKDF (reference sequence). Deletions cut 3 bases from V and 2 bases from J, with 22 bases between.

The chain is built from TRBV14 and TRBJ1-4; D possibly corresponds to TRBD1 (6 bases). Germline lookup yields CDR1 SGHDN and CDR2 FVKESK. CDR3 length: 14 residues. Deletions cut 5 bases from V and 8 bases from J, with 15 bases between. This chain's CDR3 is CASSNQGLGEKLFF. The CDR3 nucleotides are TGTGCCAGCAGCAATCAGGGGCTGGGGGAAAAACTGTTTTTT.

The chain carries TRBV5-4 and TRBJ2-3; D gene unclear. Germline assignment: CDR1 SGHNT and CDR2 YYREEE (reference sequence). The CDR3 covers 14 residues. V was trimmed by 4 bases and J by 0 bases, leaving 9 bases between them. DNA for the CDR3: TGTGCCAGCAGCCAAGGGCTAAGCACAGATACGCAGTATTTT. This translates into CASSQGLSTDTQYF.

The chain joins TRBV28 to TRBJ1-5, with TRBD1 matching over 9 bases. Germline trimming cut 6 bases from V and 5 bases from J; bases unmatched to any gene: 8. The germline CDR1 and CDR2 sequences are MDHEN and SYDVKM. This CDR3 has 15 amino acids. The CDR3 is CASSSPGQGYQPQHF. Written as DNA, the CDR3 is TGTGCCAGCAGCTCCCCGGGACAGGGTTATCAGCCCCAGCATTTT.

The chain recombines TRBV5-1 with TRBJ2-7; D perhaps matches TRBD2 (5 bases). The CDR3 is 17 amino acids. V lost 0 bases and J 0 bases, leaving 16 bases between the germline ends. Per germline, CDR1 SGHRS and CDR2 YFSETQ. The CDR3 protein is CASSLALLRVSSYEQYF. The CDR3 DNA is TGCGCCAGCAGCTTGGCATTGTTGAGGGTATCCTCCTACGAGCAGTACTTC.

The V gene is TRBV7-9, the J gene TRBJ1-6; D is unresolved. From germline, CDR1 is SEHNR and CDR2 FQNEAQ (reference sequence). Trimming stripped 1 base from V and 10 bases from J, with 8 bases between. This CDR3 is built from 13 residues. The CDR3 loop reads CASSLGRESPLHF. The CDR3 bases are TGTGCCAGCAGCTTAGGGAGGGAATCACCCCTCCACTTT.

The CDR3 here is CASRVTEGDNSPLHF. The CDR3, as DNA: TGTGCCAGCAGAGTTACGGAAGGGGACAATTCACCCCTCCACTTT. The rearrangement joins TRBV6-6 to TRBJ1-6; TRBD1 might be the D (5 bases). Trimming stripped 6 bases from V and 7 bases from J, with 16 bases between. This CDR3 comprises 15 residues. Germline values: CDR1 MNHNY, CDR2 SVGAGI (reference sequence).

This clone was recorded once. J is TRBJ2-2 and V is TRBV18; D is uncertain. CDR3 size: 16 residues. The V gene's germline CDR1 is KGHSH and CDR2 LQKENI. Trimming took off 3 bases at V and 1 base at J, with 12 bases between the two ends. The CDR3 DNA reads TGTGCCAGCTCACCCGGCTTAGTGGAGAACACCGGGGAGCTGTTTTTT. Protein product: CASSPGLVENTGELFF.

The chain carries TRBV6-6 and TRBJ2-7; the D call may be TRBD1 or TRBD2 (5 bases each). Per the germline V gene, CDR1 is MNHNY and CDR2 is SVGAGI (reference sequence). The CDR3 contains 13 residues. V shed 7 bases and J shed 6 bases, with 16 bases lying between them. The CDR3 DNA reads as TGTGCCAGCAAGAGGGGCTCCCTTGTCGAGCAGTACTTC. Amino acids: CASKRGSLVEQYF.

The genes are TRBV6-5 and TRBJ1-5; D unclear. There are 13 residues in the CDR3. The germline gives CDR1 MNHEY, CDR2 SVGAGI. The V and J ends lost 5 bases and 7 bases respectively, with 12 bases between them. CDR3: CASSAGLGQPQHF. CDR3 in DNA: TGTGCCAGCAGTGCCGGTCTGGGGCAGCCCCAGCATTTT.